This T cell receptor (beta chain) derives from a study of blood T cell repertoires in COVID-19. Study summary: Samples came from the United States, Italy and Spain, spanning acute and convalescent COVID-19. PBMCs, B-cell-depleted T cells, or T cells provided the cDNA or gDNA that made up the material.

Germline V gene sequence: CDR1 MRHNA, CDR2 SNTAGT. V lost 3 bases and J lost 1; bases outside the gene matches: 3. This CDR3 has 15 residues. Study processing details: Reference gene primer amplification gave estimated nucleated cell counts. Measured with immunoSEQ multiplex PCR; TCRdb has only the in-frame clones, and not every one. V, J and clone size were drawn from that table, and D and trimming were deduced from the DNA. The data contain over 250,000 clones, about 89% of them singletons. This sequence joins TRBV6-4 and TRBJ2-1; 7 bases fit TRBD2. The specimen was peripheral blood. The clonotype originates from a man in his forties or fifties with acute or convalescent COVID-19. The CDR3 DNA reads TGTGCCAGCAGTGAAACGGGGGGTTCCTACAATGAGCAGTTCTTC. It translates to CASSETGGSYNEQFF.